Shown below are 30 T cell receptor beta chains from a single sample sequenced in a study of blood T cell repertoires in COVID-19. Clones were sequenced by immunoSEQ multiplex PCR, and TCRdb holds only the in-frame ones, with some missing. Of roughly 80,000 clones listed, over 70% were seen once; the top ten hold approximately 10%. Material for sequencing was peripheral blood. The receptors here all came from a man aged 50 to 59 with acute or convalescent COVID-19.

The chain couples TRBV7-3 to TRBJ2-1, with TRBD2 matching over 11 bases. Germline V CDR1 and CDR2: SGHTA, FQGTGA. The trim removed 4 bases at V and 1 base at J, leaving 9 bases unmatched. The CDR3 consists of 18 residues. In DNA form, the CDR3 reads TGTGCCAGCAGCTCTTTTACTAGCGGGAGTGGGTCCTACAATGAGCAGTTCTTC. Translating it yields CASSSFTSGSGSYNEQFF.

The DNA of the CDR3 is TGTGCCAGCAGTTTCCCCCAACAGGGGGCAAAAAACATTCAGTACTTC. Protein sequence: CASSFPQQGAKNIQYF. V gene TRBV6-2 or TRBV6-3 combines with J gene TRBJ2-4; 9 bases are shared with TRBD1. Germline CDR1 and CDR2: MNHEY and SVGEGT. The CDR3 is 16 residues long. V was clipped by 4 bases and J by 4 bases; unmatched bases: 8.

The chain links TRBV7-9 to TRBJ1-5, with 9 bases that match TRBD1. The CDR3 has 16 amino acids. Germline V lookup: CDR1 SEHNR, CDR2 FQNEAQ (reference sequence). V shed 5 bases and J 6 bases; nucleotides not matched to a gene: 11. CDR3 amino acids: CASSRGTGIKRQPQHF. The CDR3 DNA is TGTGCCAGCAGCAGGGGGACAGGGATAAAACGTCAGCCCCAGCATTTT.

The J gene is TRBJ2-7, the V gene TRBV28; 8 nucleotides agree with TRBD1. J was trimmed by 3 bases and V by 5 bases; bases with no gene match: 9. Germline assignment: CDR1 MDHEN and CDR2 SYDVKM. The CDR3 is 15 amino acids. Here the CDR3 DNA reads TGTGCCAGCAGTCCTCGGACAGGGTTGGGCTACGAGCAGTACTTC. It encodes CASSPRTGLGYEQYF.

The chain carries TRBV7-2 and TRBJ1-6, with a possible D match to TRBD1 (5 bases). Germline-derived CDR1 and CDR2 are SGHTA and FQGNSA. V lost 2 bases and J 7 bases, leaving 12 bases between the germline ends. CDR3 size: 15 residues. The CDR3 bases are TGTGCCAGCAGCTTACGCAGGGTGGGGAATTCACCCCTCCACTTT. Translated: CASSLRRVGNSPLHF.

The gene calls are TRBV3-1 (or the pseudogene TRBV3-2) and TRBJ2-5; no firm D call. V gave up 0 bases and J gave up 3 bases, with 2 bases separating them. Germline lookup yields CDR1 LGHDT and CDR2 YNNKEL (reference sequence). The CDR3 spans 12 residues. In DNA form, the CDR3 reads TGTGCCAGCAGCCAAGATAAAGAGACCCAGTACTTC. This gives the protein CASSQDKETQYF.

In nucleotides, the CDR3 is TGCAGTGCTAGTGTGAGCGGGAGGGGCAATGAGCAGTTCTTC. This translates into CSASVSGRGNEQFF. The chain combines TRBV20-1 with TRBJ2-1; 10 bases match TRBD2. The CDR3 is 14 amino acids. V lost 3 bases, J lost 6 bases, and 5 bases stayed unmatched. Germline V CDR1 and CDR2: DFQATT, SNEGSKA (reference sequence).

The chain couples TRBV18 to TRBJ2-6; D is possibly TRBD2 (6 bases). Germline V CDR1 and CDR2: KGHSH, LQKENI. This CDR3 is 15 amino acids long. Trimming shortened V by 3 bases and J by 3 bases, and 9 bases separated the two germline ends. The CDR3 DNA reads TGTGCCAGCTCACCCCGGGGGAATGGGGCCAACGTCCTGACTTTC. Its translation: CASSPRGNGANVLTF.

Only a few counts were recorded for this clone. The CDR3 nucleotides read TGCGCCAGCAGCCAAGATTATAACAGGCCAAACCATGGCTACACCTTC. It yields the protein CASSQDYNRPNHGYTF. The chain uses TRBV4-3 and TRBJ1-2, with D maybe TRBD1 (5 bases). The germline V gene encodes CDR1 LGHNA and CDR2 YSLEER. There are 16 residues in the CDR3. Trimming left V 0 bases short and J 6 bases short, with 17 bases between.

The CDR3 loop is CASSSGILAGGPADTQYF. DNA for the CDR3: TGTGCCAGCAGTTCCGGGATTCTAGCGGGAGGGCCGGCAGATACGCAGTATTTT. The V gene is TRBV9, the J gene TRBJ2-3; 12 nucleotides line up with TRBD2. Unmatched junction bases numbered 14, after V lost 5 bases and J lost 4 bases. Germline lookup yields CDR1 SGDLS and CDR2 YYNGEE. This CDR3 has 18 residues.

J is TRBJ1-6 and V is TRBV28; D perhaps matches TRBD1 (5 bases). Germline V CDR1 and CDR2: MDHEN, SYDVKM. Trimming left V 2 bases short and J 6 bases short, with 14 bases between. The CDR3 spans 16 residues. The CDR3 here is CASSLGQIPINSPLHF. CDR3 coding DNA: TGTGCCAGCAGTTTAGGACAAATCCCGATTAATTCACCCCTCCACTTT.

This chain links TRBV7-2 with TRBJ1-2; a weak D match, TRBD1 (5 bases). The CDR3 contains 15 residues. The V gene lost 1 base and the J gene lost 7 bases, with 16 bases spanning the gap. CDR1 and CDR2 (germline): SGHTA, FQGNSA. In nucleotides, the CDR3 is TGTGCCAGCAGCTTAGAAGGGGCCACCGTGGGTGGCTACACCTTC. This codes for CASSLEGATVGGYTF.

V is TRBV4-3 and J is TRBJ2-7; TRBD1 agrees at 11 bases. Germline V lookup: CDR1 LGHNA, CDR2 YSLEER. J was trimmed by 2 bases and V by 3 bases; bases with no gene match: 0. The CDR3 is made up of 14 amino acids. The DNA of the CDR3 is TGCGCCAGCAGCCAGGGACAGGGGGCCTACGAGCAGTACTTC. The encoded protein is CASSQGQGAYEQYF.

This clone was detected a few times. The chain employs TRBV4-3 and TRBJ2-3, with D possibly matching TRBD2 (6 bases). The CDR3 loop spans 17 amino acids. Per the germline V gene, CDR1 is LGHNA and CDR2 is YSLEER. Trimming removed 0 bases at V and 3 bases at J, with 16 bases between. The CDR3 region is CASSQEGYGGMTDTQYF. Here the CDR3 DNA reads TGCGCCAGCAGCCAAGAAGGGTACGGGGGTATGACAGATACGCAGTATTTT.

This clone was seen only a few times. In DNA, the CDR3 is TGTGCCAGCAGTTACTCGACTCAGGGTCACTACGAGCAGTACTTC. It is translated as CASSYSTQGHYEQYF. The chain carries TRBV6-5 and TRBJ2-7, with D possibly TRBD1 on 5 matching bases. The V and J ends lost 0 bases and 3 bases respectively, with 12 bases between them. The CDR3 is 15 residues long. CDR1 is MNHEY, CDR2 SVGAGI, per germline.

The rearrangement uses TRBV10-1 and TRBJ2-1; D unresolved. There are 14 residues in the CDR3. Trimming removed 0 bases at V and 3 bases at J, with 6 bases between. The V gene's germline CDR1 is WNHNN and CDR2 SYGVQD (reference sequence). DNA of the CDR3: TGCGCCAGCAGTGAGTCGCCAGGCTACAATGAGCAGTTCTTC. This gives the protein CASSESPGYNEQFF.

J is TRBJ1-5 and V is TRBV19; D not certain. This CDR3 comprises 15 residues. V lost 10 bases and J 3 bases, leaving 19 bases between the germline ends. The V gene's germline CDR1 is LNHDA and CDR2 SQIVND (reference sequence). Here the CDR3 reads CATSRRVLPNQPQHF. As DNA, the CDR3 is TGTGCCACCAGTAGACGGGTCTTACCCAATCAGCCCCAGCATTTT.

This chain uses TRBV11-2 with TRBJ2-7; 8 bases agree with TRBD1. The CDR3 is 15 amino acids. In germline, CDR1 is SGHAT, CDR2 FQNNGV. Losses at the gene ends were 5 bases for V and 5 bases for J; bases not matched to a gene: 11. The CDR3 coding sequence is TGTGCCAGCAGCCACCTCACACAGGGGGTTCACGAGCAGTACTTC. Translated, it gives CASSHLTQGVHEQYF.

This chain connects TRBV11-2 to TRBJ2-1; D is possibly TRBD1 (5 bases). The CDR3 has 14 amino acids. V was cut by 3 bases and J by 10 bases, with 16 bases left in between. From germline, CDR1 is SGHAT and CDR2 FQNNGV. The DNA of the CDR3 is TGTGCCAGCAGCTTGGGAACTGGGGCCGCCGAGCAGTTCTTC. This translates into CASSLGTGAAEQFF.

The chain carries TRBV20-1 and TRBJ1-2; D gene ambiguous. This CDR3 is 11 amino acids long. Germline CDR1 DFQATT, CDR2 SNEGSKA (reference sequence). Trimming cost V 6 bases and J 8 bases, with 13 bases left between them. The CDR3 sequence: CSADDIGGYTF. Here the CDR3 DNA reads TGCAGTGCCGATGACATAGGCGGCTACACCTTC.

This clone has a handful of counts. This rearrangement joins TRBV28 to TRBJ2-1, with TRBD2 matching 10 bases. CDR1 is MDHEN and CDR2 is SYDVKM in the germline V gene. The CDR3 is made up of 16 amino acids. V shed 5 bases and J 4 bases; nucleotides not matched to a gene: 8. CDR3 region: CASSPPGTSVYNEQFF. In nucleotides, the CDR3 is TGTGCCAGCAGTCCACCCGGGACTAGCGTATACAATGAGCAGTTCTTC.

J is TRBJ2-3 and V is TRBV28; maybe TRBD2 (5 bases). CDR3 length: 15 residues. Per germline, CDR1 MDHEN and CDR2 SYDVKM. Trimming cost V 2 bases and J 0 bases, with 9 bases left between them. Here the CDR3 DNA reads TGTGCCAGCAGTTTACGGACGGGAAGCACAGATACGCAGTATTTT. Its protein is CASSLRTGSTDTQYF.

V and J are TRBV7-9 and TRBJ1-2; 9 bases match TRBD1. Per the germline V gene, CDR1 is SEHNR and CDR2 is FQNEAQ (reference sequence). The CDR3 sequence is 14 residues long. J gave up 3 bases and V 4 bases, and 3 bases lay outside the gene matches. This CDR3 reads CASSSGQGDYGYTF. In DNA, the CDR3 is TGTGCCAGCAGCTCGGGACAGGGTGACTATGGCTACACCTTC.

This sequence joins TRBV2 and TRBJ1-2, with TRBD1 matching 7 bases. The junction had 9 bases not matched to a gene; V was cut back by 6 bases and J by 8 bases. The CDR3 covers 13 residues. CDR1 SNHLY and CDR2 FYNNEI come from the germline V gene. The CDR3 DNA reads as TGTGCCAGCAGGACAGGGAGTGCACGAGGCTACACCTTC. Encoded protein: CASRTGSARGYTF.

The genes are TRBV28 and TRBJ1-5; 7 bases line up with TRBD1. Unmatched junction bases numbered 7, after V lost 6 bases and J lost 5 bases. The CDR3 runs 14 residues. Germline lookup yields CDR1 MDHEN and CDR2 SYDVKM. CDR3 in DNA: TGTGCCAGCAGCGCGACAGGGATGGATCAGCCCCAGCATTTT. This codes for CASSATGMDQPQHF. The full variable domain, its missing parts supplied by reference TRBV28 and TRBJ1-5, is DVKVTQSSRYLVKRTGEKVFLECVQDMDHENMFWYRQDPGLGLRLIYFSYDVKMKEKGDIPEGYSVSREKKERFSLILESASTNQTSMYLCASSATGMDQPQHFGDGTRLSIL.

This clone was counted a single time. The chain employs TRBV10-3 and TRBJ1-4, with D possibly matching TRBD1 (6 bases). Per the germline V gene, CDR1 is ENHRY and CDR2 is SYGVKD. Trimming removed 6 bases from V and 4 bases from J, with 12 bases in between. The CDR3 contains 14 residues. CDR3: CAIRQGTNNEKLFF. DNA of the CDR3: TGTGCCATCAGACAGGGAACTAATAATGAAAAACTGTTTTTT.

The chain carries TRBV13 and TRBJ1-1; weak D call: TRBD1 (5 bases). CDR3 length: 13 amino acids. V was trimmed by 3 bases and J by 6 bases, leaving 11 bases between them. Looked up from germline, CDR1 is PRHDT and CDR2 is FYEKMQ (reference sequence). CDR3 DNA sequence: TGTGCCAGCAGCTTCTATGGGGGGGCTGAAGCTTTCTTT. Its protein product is CASSFYGGAEAFF.

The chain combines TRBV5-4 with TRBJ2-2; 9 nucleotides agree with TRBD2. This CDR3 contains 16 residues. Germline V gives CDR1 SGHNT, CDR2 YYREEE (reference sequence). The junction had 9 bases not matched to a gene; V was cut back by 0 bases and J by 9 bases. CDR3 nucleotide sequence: TGTGCCAGCAGCTTGGCCCGCGGACTAGCGAACCGGGAGCTGTTTTTT. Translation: CASSLARGLANRELFF. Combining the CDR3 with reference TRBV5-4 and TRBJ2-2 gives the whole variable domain ETGVTQSPTHLIKTRGQQVTLRCSSQSGHNTVSWYQQALGQGPQFIFQYYREEENGRGNFPPRFSGLQFPNYSSELNVNALELDDSALYLCASSLARGLANRELFFGEGSRLTVL.

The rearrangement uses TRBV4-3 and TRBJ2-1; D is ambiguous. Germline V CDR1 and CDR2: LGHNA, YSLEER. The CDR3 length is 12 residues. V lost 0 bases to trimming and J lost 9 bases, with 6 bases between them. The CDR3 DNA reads TGCGCCAGCAGCCAAGACCGGGTTGAGCAGTTCTTC. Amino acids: CASSQDRVEQFF.

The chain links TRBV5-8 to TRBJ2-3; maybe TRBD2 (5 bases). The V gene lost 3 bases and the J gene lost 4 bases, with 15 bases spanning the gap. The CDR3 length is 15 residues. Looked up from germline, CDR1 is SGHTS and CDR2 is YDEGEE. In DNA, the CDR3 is TGTGCCAGCAGCTCGCAAACGGGGAGAGCAGATACGCAGTATTTT. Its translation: CASSSQTGRADTQYF.